This TCR beta chain was captured by sequencing in a study of CD8+ T cells in alopecia areata. The overall study: Tofacitinib exposure lasted 6 to 18 months, followed by 6 months off drug. Findings and caveats of the study: Scalp clonality and expanded CD8+ clones among the top 100 fell significantly with tofacitinib. A large proportion of expanded lesional clones were detected persisting in scalp and blood during tofacitinib. Clonality in lesional scalp, especially alopecia totalis/universalis, exceeded that of normal scalp.

Isolated RNA was reverse transcribed into cDNA used as the sequencing template. Only in-frame clones appear in the TCRdb table, and some are missing; sequencing was by immunoSEQ multiplex PCR. The data show about 270,000 clones, approximately 60% seen once. As for treatment: oral pan-JAK inhibitor, 5-10 mg twice daily. As to this clone: Its antigen is unidentified.

The V end lost 4 bases, the J end lost 1 base, and 15 bases lay between the germline ends. CDR3 length: 16 residues. Germline CDR1 reads LGHNA; CDR2 reads YNFKEQ. The TCR sequence derives from a human donor with alopecia areata. The chain links TRBV4-2 to TRBJ2-3; TRBD1 or TRBD2 may be the D gene (5 bases each). This specimen was CD4+ T cells sorted from blood, taken at week 52, from a patient treated with tofacitinib. Here the CDR3 reads CASSRGGTGGTDTQYF. The CDR3 DNA follows: TGTGCCAGCAGCCGAGGAGGTACAGGTGGCACAGATACGCAGTATTTT.